This T cell receptor beta chain was sequenced during a study of blood T cell repertoires in COVID-19. Study in general: Both acute and convalescent COVID-19 samples were obtained from the United States, Italy and Spain.

In the original workflow: Scientists estimated how many nucleated cells there were by amplifying reference gene primers. Using immunoSEQ multiplex PCR, the repertoire was profiled, and TCRdb retains in-frame clones only, with some absent. V and J calls and clone size come straight from that table; D and trimming were deduced from the DNA. The data contain over 250,000 clones, over 70% of them singletons. CDR3 size: 13 residues. In germline, CDR1 is SNHLY, CDR2 FYNNEI. Trimming took 5 bases from V and 2 from J, leaving 9 bases between them. This receptor was taken from a woman of 80 years or more with acute or convalescent COVID-19. Sequenced: peripheral blood. This chain uses TRBV2 with TRBJ1-1, with D uncertain. CDR3: CASSSSGNTEAFF. The CDR3 region has the DNA TGTGCCAGCAGTAGTTCGGGTAACACTGAAGCTTTCTTT.